This T cell receptor beta chain was identified during a study of blood T cell repertoires in COVID-19. Looked up from germline, CDR1 is MNHEY and CDR2 is SVGAGI. V lost 2 bases, J lost 8 bases, and 6 bases stayed unmatched. The CDR3 runs 13 residues. This clone was observed once. Measured with immunoSEQ multiplex PCR; TCRdb has only the in-frame clones, and not every one. There are more than 250,000 clones in the sample; about 85% occur only once, and about 3.5% lies in the top ten. The chain links TRBV6-5 to TRBJ2-7, with 7 bases identical to TRBD1. This TCR was sampled from a man younger than 30 with active or convalescent COVID-19. The sequenced material came from peripheral blood. The CDR3 sequence: CASSYDRQGKQYF. In DNA form, the CDR3 reads TGTGCCAGCAGTTACGACCGACAGGGCAAGCAGTACTTC.